These 30 T cell receptor beta chains share one sample of origin, sequenced in a study of blood T cell repertoires in COVID-19. TCRdb keeps only in-frame clones here, not all; method: immunoSEQ multiplex PCR. The sample lists 200,000 to 250,000 clones, nearly 90% seen once, with approximately 16% in the top ten. What was sequenced was PBMCs or T cells enriched from blood (not recorded which). The receptors shown here come from a man in his thirties or forties who had been exposed to COVID-19.

The rearrangement links TRBV19 to TRBJ1-4; TRBD1 is a possible D gene (6 bases). This CDR3 has 13 residues. The germline V gene encodes CDR1 LNHDA and CDR2 SQIVND (reference sequence). Trimming removed 8 bases from V and 8 bases from J, with 15 bases in between. CDR3 protein: CASAMAGQEKLFF. For the CDR3, the DNA is TGTGCCAGTGCGATGGCAGGACAGGAAAAACTGTTTTTT.

The chain uses TRBV7-3 and TRBJ2-1; the match to TRBD2 covers 8 bases. The CDR3 is 17 residues long. Germline V gene sequence: CDR1 SGHTA, CDR2 FQGTGA. J was trimmed by 4 bases and V by 5 bases; bases with no gene match: 13. CDR3 sequence reads: CASSPGFLRGEYNEQFF. The CDR3 nucleotides read TGTGCCAGCAGCCCCGGTTTTCTGCGGGGGGAATACAATGAGCAGTTCTTC.

This clone has a handful of counts. The chain combines TRBV18 with TRBJ2-2; tentative D call: TRBD2 (6 bases). CDR3 length: 14 residues. Germline CDR1 is KGHSH and CDR2 is LQKENI. Trimming removed 2 bases at V and 3 bases at J, with 7 bases between. The CDR3 loop is CASSPGTHTGELFF. The CDR3 DNA reads as TGTGCCAGCTCACCAGGGACTCACACCGGGGAGCTGTTTTTT.

The chain is built from TRBV5-1 and TRBJ1-4, with 8 bases aligning to TRBD1. After removal of 4 bases from V and 8 bases from J, the junction contained 7 bases not matched to a gene. Looked up from germline, CDR1 is SGHRS and CDR2 is YFSETQ. This CDR3 has 14 amino acids. The CDR3 is CASSPQGVGEKLFF. Written as DNA, the CDR3 is TGCGCCAGCAGCCCACAGGGGGTTGGGGAAAAACTGTTTTTT.

The chain couples TRBV5-4 to TRBJ1-1; 9 nucleotides agree with TRBD1. V gave up 3 bases and J gave up 1 base; unmatched junction bases: 13. CDR1 and CDR2 (germline): SGHNT, YYREEE (reference sequence). The CDR3 contains 18 residues. The CDR3 loop is CASSSGLGTGLGNTEAFF. For the CDR3, the DNA is TGTGCCAGCAGCTCGGGTCTTGGGACAGGGCTTGGGAACACTGAAGCTTTCTTT.

J is TRBJ2-2 and V is TRBV29-1, with D tentatively TRBD1 (5 bases). The V gene lost 0 bases and the J gene lost 6 bases, with 8 bases spanning the gap. Germline V CDR1 and CDR2: SQVTM, ANQGSEA. The CDR3 covers 13 residues. In nucleotides, the CDR3 is TGCAGCGTTGAAGAAACAGGCGCCGGGGAGCTGTTTTTT. Translated, it gives CSVEETGAGELFF.

The V call is TRBV5-1, the J call TRBJ2-5; a possible D gene is TRBD2 (6 bases). V shed 0 bases and J shed 4 bases, with 10 bases lying between them. CDR3 length: 14 residues. Germline assignment: CDR1 SGHRS and CDR2 YFSETQ. CDR3 DNA: TGCGCCAGCAGCTTGGCCTTGGGGGGAGAGACCCAGTACTTC. This sequence encodes CASSLALGGETQYF.

The rearrangement uses TRBV15 and TRBJ1-3; 8 nucleotides align to TRBD1. CDR1 and CDR2 from the germline V gene are LNHNV and YYDKDF (reference sequence). The trim removed 0 bases at V and 0 bases at J, leaving 7 bases unmatched. The CDR3 is made up of 18 amino acids. DNA for the CDR3: TGTGCCACCAGCAGAGATTGGGGACAGGTTTTCTCTGGAAACACCATATATTTT. Translating it yields CATSRDWGQVFSGNTIYF.

The rearrangement links TRBV3-1 (or the pseudogene TRBV3-2) to TRBJ2-5; D is perhaps TRBD1 (6 bases). The ends were cut back, 4 bases at V and 11 bases at J, with 23 bases in the middle. The CDR3 consists of 15 residues. Germline CDR1 reads LGHDT; CDR2 reads YNNKEL (reference sequence). The CDR3 DNA reads as TGTGCCAGCAGCCCCCCTTTTTACTTCCGGGACACTCAGTACTTC. Protein sequence: CASSPPFYFRDTQYF.

The chain is built from TRBV7-2 and TRBJ2-5; 9 bases are a match to TRBD2. V lost 3 bases and J lost 5; bases outside the gene matches: 7. Germline CDR1 and CDR2: SGHTA and FQGNSA. The CDR3 contains 15 residues. The CDR3 here is CASSFFLAGSETQYF. The CDR3 DNA reads TGTGCCAGCAGCTTTTTTCTAGCGGGGTCGGAGACCCAGTACTTC.

The chain uses TRBV4-1 and TRBJ2-1, with D perhaps TRBD1 (5 bases). Germline CDR1 MGHRA, CDR2 YSYEKL. Trimming took 6 bases from V and 7 from J, leaving 13 bases between them. The CDR3 loop spans 13 amino acids. CDR3 coding DNA: TGCGCCAGCAGGGGGCCGGGTGGGAATGAGCAGTTCTTC. It is translated as CASRGPGGNEQFF.

This chain uses TRBV15 with TRBJ1-4; maybe TRBD1 (5 bases). This CDR3 has 14 residues. The V end was cut by 1 base, the J end by 8 bases, with 11 bases between. CDR1 is LNHNV and CDR2 is YYDKDF in the germline V gene (reference sequence). This CDR3 is CATSRGGTREKLFF. The CDR3 coding sequence is TGTGCCACCAGCAGAGGGGGGACTCGGGAAAAACTGTTTTTT.

The V and J genes are TRBV7-2 and TRBJ2-5, with 8 bases matching TRBD1. Germline V CDR1 and CDR2: SGHTA, FQGNSA. V dropped 2 bases and J dropped 5; count of bases not matched to a gene: 7. The CDR3 extends over 15 amino acids. The CDR3 DNA is TGTGCCAGCAGCTTACGGCAGGGGGCTTTGGAGACCCAGTACTTC. Amino acid sequence: CASSLRQGALETQYF.

The gene calls are TRBV2 and TRBJ2-5; the D gene is possibly TRBD1 (6 bases). Germline V CDR1 and CDR2: SNHLY, FYNNEI. CDR3 length: 17 amino acids. Deletions cut 7 bases from V and 2 bases from J, with 23 bases between. CDR3 coding DNA: TGTGCCAGCAAGTCAGGGGAAGCAGGTGCTGAACAAGAGACCCAGTACTTC. Translation: CASKSGEAGAEQETQYF.

The chain carries TRBV3-1 (or the pseudogene TRBV3-2) and TRBJ1-3, with D possibly TRBD1 on 5 matching bases. The V gene's germline CDR1 is LGHDT and CDR2 YNNKEL (reference sequence). CDR3 length equals 15 residues. Trimming stripped 3 bases from V and 1 base from J, with 10 bases between. The CDR3 nucleotides read TGTGCCAGCAGCCACCCAGGGAGGTCTGGAAACACCATATATTTT. It translates to CASSHPGRSGNTIYF.

The J gene is TRBJ2-5, the V gene TRBV6-2 or TRBV6-3; 9 nucleotides match TRBD1. CDR3 length: 19 residues. The V segment lost 2 bases and the J segment 5 bases; nucleotides outside the gene matches: 18. CDR1 MNHEY and CDR2 SVGEGT come from the germline V gene. CDR3 sequence (DNA): TGTGCCAGCAGTTACACCCCAATCGCCGGACAGGGGAGTTTGGAGACCCAGTACTTC. Protein: CASSYTPIAGQGSLETQYF.

V and J are TRBV3-1 (or the pseudogene TRBV3-2) and TRBJ2-2, with 10 nucleotides matching TRBD1. The CDR3 runs 14 residues. Germline trimming cut 4 bases from V and 5 bases from J; bases unmatched to any gene: 1. CDR1 and CDR2 from the germline V gene are LGHDT and YNNKEL (reference sequence). Written as DNA, the CDR3 is TGTGCCAGCAGCCGGACAGGGGGGACCGGGGAGCTGTTTTTT. Protein sequence: CASSRTGGTGELFF.

The rearrangement links TRBV18 to TRBJ2-7; 7 nucleotides match TRBD1. Trimming took 3 bases from V and 2 from J; bases not matched to a gene: 1. Per the germline V gene, CDR1 is KGHSH and CDR2 is LQKENI. This CDR3 is 13 amino acids long. The CDR3 nucleotides read TGTGCCAGCTCACCGGGACAGACCTACGAGCAGTACTTC. This sequence encodes CASSPGQTYEQYF.

The rearrangement links TRBV19 to TRBJ1-4, with TRBD1 identical over 10 bases. CDR3 length equals 16 residues. The germline V gene encodes CDR1 LNHDA and CDR2 SQIVND (reference sequence). V lost 6 bases and J lost 8; bases outside the gene matches: 12. The CDR3 here is CASSIRSGTGVEKLFF. The CDR3 DNA is TGTGCCAGTAGCATTCGATCCGGGACAGGGGTAGAAAAACTGTTTTTT.

The V gene is TRBV7-3, the J gene TRBJ2-2, with a tentative D call TRBD1 (6 bases). The CDR3 consists of 14 residues. The V gene lost 6 bases and the J gene lost 6 bases, with 14 bases spanning the gap. CDR1 is SGHTA, CDR2 FQGTGA, per germline. This CDR3 reads CASRQQGVSGELFF. CDR3 in DNA: TGTGCCAGCAGACAACAGGGAGTATCCGGGGAGCTGTTTTTT.

The chain links TRBV3-1 (or the pseudogene TRBV3-2) to TRBJ2-5; the match to TRBD1 covers 7 bases. The CDR3 contains 15 residues. Trimming removed 6 bases from V and 3 bases from J; junction bases left unmatched: 10. Per germline, CDR1 LGHDT and CDR2 YNNKEL (reference sequence). The chain's CDR3 is CASRSSGQPEETQYF. CDR3 in DNA: TGTGCCAGCAGATCGTCGGGACAGCCCGAAGAGACCCAGTACTTC.

In regard to this clone: The limits of the CDR3 on the DNA are not certain, so only TCRdb's listed CDR3 is given. The CDR3: CASSVGFGTNPLYF. The rearrangement uses TRBV9 and TRBJ2-7; the listed D gene, TRBD2, was not tested against the DNA. The CDR3 sequence runs 14 residues, both termini included. The V gene's germline CDR1 is SGDLS and CDR2 YYNGEE.

The chain carries TRBV6-2 or TRBV6-3 and TRBJ1-4; D is possibly TRBD1 (5 bases). The germline CDR1 and CDR2 sequences are MNHEY and SVGEGT. Trimming left V 5 bases short and J 0 bases short, with 7 bases between. The CDR3 has 14 amino acids. CDR3 region: CASSDSSTNEKLFF. The CDR3 DNA sequence: TGTGCCAGCAGTGACAGCTCAACTAATGAAAAACTGTTTTTT.

The V call is TRBV5-4, the J call TRBJ2-7, with D possibly being TRBD1 (8 bases). Germline CDR1 and CDR2: SGHNT and YYREEE (reference sequence). This CDR3 contains 15 residues. The V end lost 1 base, the J end lost 4 bases, and 15 bases lay between the germline ends. In nucleotides, the CDR3 is TGTGCCAGCAGCTTGAGTACAGGGGGGGGGTACGAGCAGTACTTC. This sequence encodes CASSLSTGGGYEQYF.

The rearrangement uses TRBV19 and TRBJ2-5; D unclear. The CDR3 consists of 16 residues. Looked up from germline, CDR1 is LNHDA and CDR2 is SQIVND (reference sequence). The V and J ends lost 0 bases and 1 base respectively, with 12 bases between them. CDR3 nucleotide sequence: TGTGCCAGTAGTATAGAAATGGGCAGCCTCCAAGAGACCCAGTACTTC. Translated: CASSIEMGSLQETQYF.

Only one count was recorded for this clone. V usage is TRBV5-1 and J usage is TRBJ1-1; 7 bases align to TRBD1. This CDR3 has 14 residues. The germline V gene encodes CDR1 SGHRS and CDR2 YFSETQ. Trimming took 2 bases from V and 8 from J; bases not matched to a gene: 9. CDR3 region: CASSFGTATIEAFF. CDR3 nucleotides: TGCGCCAGCAGCTTCGGGACAGCTACTATAGAAGCTTTCTTT.

The chain employs TRBV5-1 and TRBJ1-2, with a possible D match to TRBD1 (5 bases). Germline lookup yields CDR1 SGHRS and CDR2 YFSETQ. V was clipped by 2 bases and J by 6 bases, with 17 bases between them. The CDR3 covers 15 residues. Here the CDR3 reads CASSLYDSRGDGYTF. Here the CDR3 DNA reads TGCGCCAGCAGCTTATACGACAGTAGGGGTGATGGCTACACCTTC.

V is TRBV27 and J is TRBJ1-6, with a tentative D call TRBD1 (5 bases). Germline-derived CDR1 and CDR2 are MNHEY and SMNVEV (reference sequence). This CDR3 has 13 amino acids. Trimming pared 4 bases from V and 6 bases from J, leaving 7 bases between. The chain's CDR3 is CASSSGVNSPLHF. The CDR3 DNA sequence: TGTGCCAGCAGTTCGGGGGTTAATTCACCCCTCCACTTT.

As DNA, the CDR3 is TGTGCCAGCAGCTTCCCTCCGGGGGGGCGTGATGAAAAACTGTTTTTT. It specifies CASSFPPGGRDEKLFF. The rearrangement joins TRBV11-2 to TRBJ1-4, with a weak D call TRBD1 (6 bases). This CDR3 is 16 amino acids long. Trimming removed 3 bases from V and 6 bases from J, with 17 bases in between. CDR1 and CDR2 from the germline V gene are SGHAT and FQNNGV. The full variable domain, completed using reference TRBV11-2 and TRBJ1-4, is EAGVAQSPRYKIIEKRQSVAFWCNPISGHATLYWYQQILGQGPKLLIQFQNNGVVDDSQLPKDRFSAERLKGVDSTLKIQPAKLEDSAVYLCASSFPPGGRDEKLFFGSGTQLSVL.

This chain connects TRBV29-1 to TRBJ2-3; D is perhaps TRBD1 (5 bases). Germline V gives CDR1 SQVTM, CDR2 ANQGSEA. This CDR3 spans 13 amino acids. Trimming took 3 bases from V and 2 from J, leaving 9 bases between them. The CDR3 region has the DNA TGCAGCGTTGAGGGGCGGCTCACAGATACGCAGTATTTT. Its protein product is CSVEGRLTDTQYF.